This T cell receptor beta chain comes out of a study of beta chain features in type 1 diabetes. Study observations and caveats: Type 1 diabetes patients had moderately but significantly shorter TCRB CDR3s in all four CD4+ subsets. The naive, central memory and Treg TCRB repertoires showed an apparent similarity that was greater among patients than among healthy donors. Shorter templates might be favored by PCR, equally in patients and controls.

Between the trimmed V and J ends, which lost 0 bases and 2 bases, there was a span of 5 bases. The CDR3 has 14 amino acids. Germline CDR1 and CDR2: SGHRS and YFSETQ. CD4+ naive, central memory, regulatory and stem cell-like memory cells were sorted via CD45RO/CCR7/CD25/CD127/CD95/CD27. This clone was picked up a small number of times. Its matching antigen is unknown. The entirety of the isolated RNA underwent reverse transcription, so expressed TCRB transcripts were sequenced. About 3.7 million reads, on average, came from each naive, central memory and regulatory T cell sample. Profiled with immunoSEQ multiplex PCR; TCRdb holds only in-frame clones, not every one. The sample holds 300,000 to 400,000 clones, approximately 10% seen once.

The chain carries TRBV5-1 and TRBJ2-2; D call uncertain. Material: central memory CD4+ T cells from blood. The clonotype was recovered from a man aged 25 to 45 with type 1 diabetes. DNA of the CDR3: TGCGCCAGCAGCTTGGACATAAACACCGGGGAGCTGTTTTTT. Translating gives CASSLDINTGELFF.